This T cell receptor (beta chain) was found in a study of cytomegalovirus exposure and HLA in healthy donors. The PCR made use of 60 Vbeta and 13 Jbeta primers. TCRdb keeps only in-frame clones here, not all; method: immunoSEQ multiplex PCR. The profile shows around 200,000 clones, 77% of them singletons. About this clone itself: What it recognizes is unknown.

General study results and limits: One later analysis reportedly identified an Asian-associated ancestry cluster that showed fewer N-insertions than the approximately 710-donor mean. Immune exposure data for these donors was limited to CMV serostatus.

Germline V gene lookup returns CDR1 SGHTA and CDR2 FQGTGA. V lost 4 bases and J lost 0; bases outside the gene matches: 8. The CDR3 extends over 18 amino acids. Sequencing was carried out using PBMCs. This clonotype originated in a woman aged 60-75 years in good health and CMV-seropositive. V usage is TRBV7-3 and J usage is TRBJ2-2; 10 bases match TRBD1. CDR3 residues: CASSWSGQGKSNTGELFF. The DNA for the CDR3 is TGTGCCAGCAGCTGGTCGGGACAGGGGAAATCGAACACCGGGGAGCTGTTTTTT.